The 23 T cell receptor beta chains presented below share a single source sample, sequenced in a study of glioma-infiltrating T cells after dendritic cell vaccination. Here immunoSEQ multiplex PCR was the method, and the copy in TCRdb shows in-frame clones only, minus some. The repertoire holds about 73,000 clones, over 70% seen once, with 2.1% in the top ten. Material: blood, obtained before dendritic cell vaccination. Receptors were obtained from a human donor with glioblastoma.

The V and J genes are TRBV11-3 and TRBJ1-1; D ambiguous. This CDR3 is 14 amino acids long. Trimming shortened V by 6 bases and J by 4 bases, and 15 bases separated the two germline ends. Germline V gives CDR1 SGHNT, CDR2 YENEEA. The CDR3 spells CASSPSAGSTEAFF. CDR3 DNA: TGTGCCAGCAGTCCCTCCGCCGGGAGCACTGAAGCTTTCTTT.

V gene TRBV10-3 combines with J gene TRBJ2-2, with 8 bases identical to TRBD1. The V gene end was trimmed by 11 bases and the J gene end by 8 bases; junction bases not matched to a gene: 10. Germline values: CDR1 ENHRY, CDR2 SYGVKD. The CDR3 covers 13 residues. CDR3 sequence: CASRETGVGELFF. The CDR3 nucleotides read TGTGCCTCCCGAGAGACAGGGGTAGGGGAGCTGTTTTTT.

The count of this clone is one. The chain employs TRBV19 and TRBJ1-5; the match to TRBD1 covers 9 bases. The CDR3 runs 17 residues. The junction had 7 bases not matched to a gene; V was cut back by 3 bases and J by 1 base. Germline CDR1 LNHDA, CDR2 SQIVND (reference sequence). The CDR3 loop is CASSMTGGTGSNQPQHF. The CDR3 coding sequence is TGTGCCAGTAGTATGACGGGAGGGACAGGGAGCAATCAGCCCCAGCATTTT.

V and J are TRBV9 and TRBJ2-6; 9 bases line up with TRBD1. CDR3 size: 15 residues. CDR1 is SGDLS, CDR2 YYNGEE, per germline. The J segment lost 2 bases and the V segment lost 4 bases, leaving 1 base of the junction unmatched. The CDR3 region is CASSRDRAGANVLTF. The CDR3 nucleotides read TGTGCCAGCAGCCGGGACAGGGCTGGGGCCAACGTCCTGACTTTC.

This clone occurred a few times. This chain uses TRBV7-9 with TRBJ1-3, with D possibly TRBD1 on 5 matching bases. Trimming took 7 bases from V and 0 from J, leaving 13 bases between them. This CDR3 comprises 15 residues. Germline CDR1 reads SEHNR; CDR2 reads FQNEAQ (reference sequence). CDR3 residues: CASNTPGGSGNTIYF. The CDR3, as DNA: TGTGCCAGCAACACCCCCGGGGGCTCTGGAAACACCATATATTTT.

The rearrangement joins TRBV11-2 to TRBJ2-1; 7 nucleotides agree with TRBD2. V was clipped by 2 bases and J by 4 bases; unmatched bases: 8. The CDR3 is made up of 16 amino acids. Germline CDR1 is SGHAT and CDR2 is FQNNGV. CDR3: CASSLPPGLGYNEQFF. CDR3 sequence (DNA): TGTGCCAGCAGCTTACCCCCCGGACTAGGTTACAATGAGCAGTTCTTC.

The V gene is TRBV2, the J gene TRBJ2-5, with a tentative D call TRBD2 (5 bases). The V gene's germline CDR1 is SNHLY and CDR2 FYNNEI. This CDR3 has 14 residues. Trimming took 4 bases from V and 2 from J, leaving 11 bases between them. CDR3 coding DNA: TGTGCCAGCAGTGGAGGGATTGGTCAAGAGACCCAGTACTTC. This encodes CASSGGIGQETQYF.

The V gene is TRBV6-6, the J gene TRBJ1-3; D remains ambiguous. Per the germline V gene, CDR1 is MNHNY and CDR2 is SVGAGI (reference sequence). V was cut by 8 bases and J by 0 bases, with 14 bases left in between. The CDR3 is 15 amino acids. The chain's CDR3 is CASYEGQSSGNTIYF. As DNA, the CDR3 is TGTGCCAGCTATGAGGGCCAAAGCTCTGGAAACACCATATATTTT.

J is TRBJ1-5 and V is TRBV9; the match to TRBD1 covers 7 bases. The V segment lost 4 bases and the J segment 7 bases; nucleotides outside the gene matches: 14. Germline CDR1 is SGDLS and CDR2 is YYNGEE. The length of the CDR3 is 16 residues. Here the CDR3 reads CASSPDQQGQGQPQHF. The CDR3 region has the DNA TGTGCCAGCAGCCCCGACCAACAGGGGCAAGGCCAGCCCCAGCATTTT.

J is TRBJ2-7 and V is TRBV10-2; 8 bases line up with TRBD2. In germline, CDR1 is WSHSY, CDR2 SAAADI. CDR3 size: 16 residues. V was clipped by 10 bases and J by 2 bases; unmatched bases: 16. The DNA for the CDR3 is TGCGCCATCCGACTTCAAACCGGGACTAGGGCCTACGAGCAGTACTTC. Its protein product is CAIRLQTGTRAYEQYF.

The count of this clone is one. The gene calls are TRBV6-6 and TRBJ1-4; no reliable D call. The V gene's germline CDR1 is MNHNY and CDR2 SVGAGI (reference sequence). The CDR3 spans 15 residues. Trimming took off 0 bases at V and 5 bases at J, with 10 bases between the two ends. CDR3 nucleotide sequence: TGTGCCAGCAGTTACTCGAGGCAGAAAAATGAAAAACTGTTTTTT. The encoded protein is CASSYSRQKNEKLFF.

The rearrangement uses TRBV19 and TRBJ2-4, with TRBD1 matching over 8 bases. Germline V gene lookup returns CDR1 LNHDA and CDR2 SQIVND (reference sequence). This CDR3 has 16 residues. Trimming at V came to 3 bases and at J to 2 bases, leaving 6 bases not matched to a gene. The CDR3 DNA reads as TGTGCCAGTAGTATCCAGGGGGCCGGGACCAAAAACATTCAGTACTTC. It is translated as CASSIQGAGTKNIQYF.

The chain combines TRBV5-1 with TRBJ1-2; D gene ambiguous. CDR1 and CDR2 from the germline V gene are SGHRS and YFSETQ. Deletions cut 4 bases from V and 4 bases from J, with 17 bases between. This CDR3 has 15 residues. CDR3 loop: CASSAQTGPRYGYTF. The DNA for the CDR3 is TGCGCCAGCAGCGCGCAAACTGGGCCACGCTATGGCTACACCTTC.

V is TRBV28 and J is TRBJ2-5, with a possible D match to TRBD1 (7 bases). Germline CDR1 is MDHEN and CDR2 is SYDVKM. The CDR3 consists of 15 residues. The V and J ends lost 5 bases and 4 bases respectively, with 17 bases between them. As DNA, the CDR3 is TGTGCCAGCAGTCTTCCCCAGGGGGGCGCAGAGACCCAGTACTTC. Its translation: CASSLPQGGAETQYF.

The CDR3 DNA sequence: TGTGCCAGCAGTTTTCGGTTAGGGGTGGAGCTGTTTTTT. Encoded protein: CASSFRLGVELFF. The V and J genes are TRBV2 and TRBJ2-2, with a tentative D call TRBD1 (5 bases). Germline values: CDR1 SNHLY, CDR2 FYNNEI. Trimming pared 5 bases from V and 10 bases from J, leaving 14 bases between. This CDR3 region has 13 residues.

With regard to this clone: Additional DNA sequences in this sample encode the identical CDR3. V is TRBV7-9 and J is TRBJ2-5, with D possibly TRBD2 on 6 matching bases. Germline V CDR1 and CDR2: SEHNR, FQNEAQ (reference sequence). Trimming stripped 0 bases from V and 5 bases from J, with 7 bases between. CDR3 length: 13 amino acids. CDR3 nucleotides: TGTGCCAGCAGCTTAGCAGGAGGGGAGACCCAGTACTTC. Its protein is CASSLAGGETQYF.

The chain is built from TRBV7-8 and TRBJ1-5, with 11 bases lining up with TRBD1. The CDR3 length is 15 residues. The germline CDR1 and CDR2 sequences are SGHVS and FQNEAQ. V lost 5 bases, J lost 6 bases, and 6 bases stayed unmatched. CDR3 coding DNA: TGTGCCAGCAGCCCGGGACAGGGGGGAGTTCAGCCCCAGCATTTT. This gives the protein CASSPGQGGVQPQHF.

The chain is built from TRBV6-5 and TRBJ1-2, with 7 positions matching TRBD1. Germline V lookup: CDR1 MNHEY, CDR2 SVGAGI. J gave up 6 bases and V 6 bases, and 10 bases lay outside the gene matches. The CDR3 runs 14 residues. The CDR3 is CASRRDRVENGYTF. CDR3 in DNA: TGTGCCAGCAGACGAGACAGGGTTGAAAATGGCTACACCTTC.

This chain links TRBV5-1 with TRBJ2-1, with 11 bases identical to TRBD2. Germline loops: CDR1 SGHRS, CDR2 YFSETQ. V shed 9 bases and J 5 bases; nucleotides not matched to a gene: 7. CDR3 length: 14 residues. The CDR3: CATRTSGYNNEQFF. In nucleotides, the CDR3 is TGCGCCACCCGGACTAGCGGGTACAACAATGAGCAGTTCTTC.

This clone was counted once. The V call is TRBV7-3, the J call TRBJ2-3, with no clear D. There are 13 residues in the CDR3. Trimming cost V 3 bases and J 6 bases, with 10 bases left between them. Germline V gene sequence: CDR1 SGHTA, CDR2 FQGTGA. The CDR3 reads CASSFGLLDTQYF. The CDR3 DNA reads TGTGCCAGCAGCTTTGGCCTCTTGGATACGCAGTATTTT.

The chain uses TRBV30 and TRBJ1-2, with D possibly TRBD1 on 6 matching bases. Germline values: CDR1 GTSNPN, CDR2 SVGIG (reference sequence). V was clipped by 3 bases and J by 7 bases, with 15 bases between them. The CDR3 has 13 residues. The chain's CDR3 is CAWSPSGGRGYTF. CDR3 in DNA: TGTGCCTGGAGCCCATCGGGGGGGCGTGGCTACACCTTC.

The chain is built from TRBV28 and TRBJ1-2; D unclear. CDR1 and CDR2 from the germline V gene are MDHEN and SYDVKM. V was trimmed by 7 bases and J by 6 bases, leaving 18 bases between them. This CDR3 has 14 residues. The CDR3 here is CASTLVQAGDGYTF. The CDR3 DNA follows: TGTGCCAGCACCCTGGTCCAGGCCGGGGATGGCTACACCTTC.

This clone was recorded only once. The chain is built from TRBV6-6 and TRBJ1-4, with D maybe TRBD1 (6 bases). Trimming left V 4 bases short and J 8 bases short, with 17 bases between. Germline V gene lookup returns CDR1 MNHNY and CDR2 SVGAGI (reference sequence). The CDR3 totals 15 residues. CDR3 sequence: CASSSTTGSPEKLFF. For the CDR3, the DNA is TGTGCCAGCAGTTCTACCACAGGGAGCCCCGAAAAACTGTTTTTT.